This T cell receptor (beta chain) emerged from a study of T cell repertoires in cytomegalovirus infection. The sample holds many counts of this clonotype. Using its own MiXCR run on the reads, TCRdb lists one record per CDR3 protein. The sample has 490,000 or so distinct CDR3 sequences; around 10% are singletons. The V and J ends lost 1 base and 6 bases respectively, with 7 bases between them. Germline CDR1 is SGHVS and CDR2 is FQNEAQ. The CDR3 runs 13 residues. Sequenced: PBMCs. The chain links TRBV7-8 to TRBJ2-4; D ambiguous. The TCR comes from a human donor in good health (CMV status not recorded). Some clones in this sample may be carry-over from other donors' samples. CDR3 residues: CASSLGSGNIQYF. The CDR3 region has the DNA TGTGCCAGCAGCTTAGGGTCAGGAAACATTCAGTACTTC.